This TCR beta chain is drawn from a study of blood T cells in healthy people across ages. The CDR3 runs 14 residues. Germline loops: CDR1 SSHAT, CDR2 FNYEAQ (reference sequence). A J-beta primer mix and a sample-barcoded 5' primer were used in a second PCR of about 7 to 11 cycles. MiXCR, run by TCRdb on the 5' RACE reads, gives a single entry per CDR3 protein. Of about 650,000 distinct CDR3 sequences listed, 32% are singletons. The draw of peripheral blood yielded roughly 9.4 milliliters from each donor. The extraction recovered at least 5.5 micrograms of total RNA per sample. Study-wide results and caveats: The recorded TCR beta diversity per million T cells decreased in a roughly linear manner with age.

This clonotype showed up many times. Its antigen is unidentified. The junction does not match germline at one end; this may be a read error. This rearrangement joins TRBV7-7 to TRBJ2-3; 9 bases align to TRBD2. The sequence was obtained from a woman aged 80 or older in good health. The sequenced sample was blood. The CDR3 region is CASSVGLAGDTQYF. The CDR3 DNA is TGTGCTAGCAGCGTGGGACTAGCAGGAGATACGCAGTATTTT.